A single sample gave rise to the 20 T cell receptor beta chains below, sequenced in a study of radiotherapy plus CTLA-4 blockade in lung cancer. Clones were sequenced by immunoSEQ multiplex PCR, and TCRdb holds only the in-frame ones, with some missing. The sample lists about 85,000 clones, around 88% occurring once. The specimen was peripheral blood, collected from a patient treated with radiotherapy plus ipilimumab. Every receptor here comes from a human donor with non-small cell lung cancer who had a partial response to radiotherapy plus ipilimumab.

The CDR3 reads CASSFRGGITEAFF. In DNA, the CDR3 is TGTGCCAGCAGTTTTCGGGGGGGGATCACTGAAGCTTTCTTT. J is TRBJ1-1 and V is TRBV28, with a possible D match to TRBD1 (5 bases). This CDR3 has 14 amino acids. Germline loops: CDR1 MDHEN, CDR2 SYDVKM. V shed 3 bases and J shed 4 bases, with 12 bases lying between them.

CDR3: CASRSLIGAGREKLFF. The CDR3 bases are TGTGCCAGCAGGTCGCTGATTGGGGCCGGACGTGAAAAACTGTTTTTT. J is TRBJ1-4 and V is TRBV11-2; D might be TRBD1 (5 bases). Trimming took off 6 bases at V and 7 bases at J, with 21 bases between the two ends. The CDR3 loop spans 16 amino acids. Germline CDR1 SGHAT, CDR2 FQNNGV.

The chain couples TRBV6-6 to TRBJ2-7; D may be TRBD1 (6 bases). Trimming removed 7 bases at V and 3 bases at J, with 16 bases between. The CDR3 runs to 14 residues. Per the germline V gene, CDR1 is MNHNY and CDR2 is SVGAGI (reference sequence). CDR3 DNA: TGTGCCAGCACCCTAACAGGGTATCTCTACGAGCAGTACTTC. It translates to CASTLTGYLYEQYF.

The rearrangement links TRBV6-5 to TRBJ2-1, with TRBD1 as a possible D gene (6 bases). The CDR3 consists of 16 residues. Germline V CDR1 and CDR2: MNHEY, SVGAGI. The V gene lost 2 bases and the J gene lost 2 bases, with 13 bases spanning the gap. CDR3 amino acids: CASSYGGPLAYNEQFF. DNA for the CDR3: TGTGCCAGCAGTTACGGGGGCCCTTTGGCCTACAATGAGCAGTTCTTC.

This chain links TRBV7-2 with TRBJ1-1, with D tentatively TRBD1 (5 bases). The CDR3 contains 15 residues. The ends were cut back, 2 bases at V and 6 bases at J, with 16 bases in the middle. The V gene's germline CDR1 is SGHTA and CDR2 FQGNSA. The CDR3 bases are TGTGCCAGCAGCTTAACGGAAGGGGTGAGGTCTGAAGCTTTCTTT. This sequence encodes CASSLTEGVRSEAFF.

This sequence joins TRBV2 and TRBJ2-7; TRBD1 might be the D (7 bases). V lost 5 bases and J 4 bases, leaving 15 bases between the germline ends. The CDR3 consists of 14 residues. The germline V gene encodes CDR1 SNHLY and CDR2 FYNNEI. CDR3 nucleotide sequence: TGTGCCAGCAGTCTGCGGCAGGGGGGATACGAGCAGTACGTC. Its translation is CASSLRQGGYEQYV.

The V call is TRBV11-3, the J call TRBJ2-2; TRBD2 matches 10 bases. Germline V gene data show CDR1 as SGHNT and CDR2 as YENEEA. V lost 4 bases, J lost 2 bases, and 4 bases stayed unmatched. The CDR3 is 16 residues long. The CDR3: CASSSGLAVNTGELFF. The DNA for the CDR3 is TGTGCCAGCAGCTCCGGACTAGCGGTAAACACCGGGGAGCTGTTTTTT. Combining the CDR3 with reference TRBV11-3 and TRBJ2-2 gives the whole variable domain EAGVVQSPRYKIIEKKQPVAFWCNPISGHNTLYWYLQNLGQGPELLIRYENEEAVDDSQLPKDRFSAERLKGVDSTLKIQPAELGDSAVYLCASSSGLAVNTGELFFGEGSRLTVL.

The chain couples TRBV5-1 to TRBJ1-4, with D unresolved. V was cut by 1 base and J by 0 bases, with 10 bases left in between. The CDR3 length is 16 residues. Germline V gene lookup returns CDR1 SGHRS and CDR2 YFSETQ. The CDR3 DNA is TGCGCCAGCAGCTTGCGCGGTTCGACAACTAATGAAAAACTGTTTTTT. Protein: CASSLRGSTTNEKLFF.

The chain combines TRBV7-2 with TRBJ1-3; a possible D gene is TRBD1 (5 bases). Trimming took 1 base from V and 2 from J, leaving 9 bases between them. The CDR3 has 15 residues. Germline V lookup: CDR1 SGHTA, CDR2 FQGNSA. CDR3 amino acids: CASSLDRPPGNTIYF. Here the CDR3 DNA reads TGTGCCAGCAGCTTAGACAGGCCTCCTGGAAACACCATATATTTT.

J is TRBJ1-1 and V is TRBV28; no reliable D call. V lost 2 bases, J lost 4 bases, and 5 bases lay in between. Looked up from germline, CDR1 is MDHEN and CDR2 is SYDVKM. This CDR3 region has 12 residues. The CDR3 nucleotides are TGTGCCAGCAGTTTACCCCTCACTGAAGCTTTCTTT. Its translation is CASSLPLTEAFF.

V is TRBV5-1 and J is TRBJ1-6, with TRBD1 identical over 9 bases. CDR1 and CDR2 (germline): SGHRS, YFSETQ. Trimming removed 3 bases from V and 7 bases from J; junction bases left unmatched: 8. This CDR3 contains 16 residues. The CDR3 is CASSSGKGQGNSPLHF. In DNA, the CDR3 is TGCGCCAGCAGCTCCGGCAAGGGACAGGGAAATTCACCCCTCCACTTT.

V gene TRBV18 combines with J gene TRBJ2-2, with D tentatively TRBD2 (6 bases). The CDR3 covers 14 residues. V was clipped by 6 bases and J by 5 bases, with 13 bases between them. Looked up from germline, CDR1 is KGHSH and CDR2 is LQKENI. CDR3: CASSAGTGTGELFF. DNA for the CDR3: TGTGCCAGCTCCGCGGGGACGGGTACCGGGGAGCTGTTTTTT. The full variable domain, in which reference TRBV18 and TRBJ2-2 provide the parts outside the CDR3, is NAGVMQNPRHLVRRRGQEARLRCSPMKGHSHVYWYRQLPEEGLKFMVYLQKENIIDESGMPKERFSAEFPKEGPSILRIQQVVRGDSAAYFCASSAGTGTGELFFGEGSRLTVL.

The chain couples TRBV7-9 to TRBJ1-4, with D hard to call. Trimming took 5 bases from V and 5 from J, leaving 3 bases between them. Germline V gene lookup returns CDR1 SEHNR and CDR2 FQNEAQ (reference sequence). The CDR3 totals 11 residues. CDR3 bases: TGTGCCAGCAGCGAGAATGAAAAACTGTTTTTT. Its translation: CASSENEKLFF.

This rearrangement joins TRBV15 to TRBJ1-3; TRBD1 aligns across 9 bases. J lost 4 bases, V lost 8 bases, and 3 bases had no gene match. Per germline, CDR1 LNHNV and CDR2 YYDKDF (reference sequence). CDR3 size: 13 residues. DNA of the CDR3: TGTGCCACCGCCGGGACAGGGGGAAACACCATATATTTT. It translates to CATAGTGGNTIYF.

The gene calls are TRBV11-2 and TRBJ2-7, with D possibly being TRBD2 (5 bases). V lost 1 base to trimming and J lost 4 bases, with 11 bases between them. Germline CDR1 SGHAT, CDR2 FQNNGV. The CDR3 loop spans 14 amino acids. The CDR3 sequence is CASSLVEGSYEQYV. CDR3 in DNA: TGTGCCAGCAGCTTAGTCGAGGGATCTTACGAGCAGTACGTC.

The genes are TRBV4-1 and TRBJ2-2; 10 nucleotides match TRBD2. The CDR3 loop spans 17 amino acids. Germline V gene sequence: CDR1 MGHRA, CDR2 YSYEKL. J gave up 5 bases and V 0 bases, and 6 bases lay outside the gene matches. The CDR3 sequence: CASSQDSGGFRTGELFF. As DNA, the CDR3 is TGCGCCAGCAGCCAAGATAGCGGGGGGTTTAGGACCGGGGAGCTGTTTTTT.

This clone was detected only once. This chain joins TRBV2 and TRBJ2-3; 12 bases agree with TRBD2. The V gene end was trimmed by 6 bases and the J gene end by 2 bases; junction bases not matched to a gene: 21. The CDR3 extends over 21 amino acids. CDR1 and CDR2 (germline): SNHLY, FYNNEI. CDR3 in DNA: TGTGCCAGCAGAACTTTCGAGACTAGCGGGAGCCTTTTTGTCCCCACAGATACGCAGTATTTT. Its translation: CASRTFETSGSLFVPTDTQYF.

The V call is TRBV4-3, the J call TRBJ2-2, with D perhaps matching TRBD2 (5 bases). Per germline, CDR1 LGHNA and CDR2 YSLEER. The CDR3 contains 16 residues. V lost 6 bases and J 7 bases, leaving 21 bases between the germline ends. The CDR3 loop is CASRLSHAGGFGELFF. As DNA, the CDR3 is TGCGCCAGCAGGTTGTCTCACGCGGGTGGTTTCGGGGAGCTGTTTTTT.

The V call is TRBV5-6, the J call TRBJ2-7; D may be TRBD2 (5 bases). The germline V gene encodes CDR1 SGHDT and CDR2 YYEEEE. Deletions cut 4 bases from V and 2 bases from J, with 10 bases between. This CDR3 region has 13 residues. The CDR3 DNA sequence: TGTGCCAGCAGCCCCGGGGTGGCCTACGAGCAGTACTTC. Its translation is CASSPGVAYEQYF.

This clone has only one observation. The chain carries TRBV5-4 and TRBJ2-2, with D maybe TRBD2 (9 bases). The CDR3 runs to 16 residues. V gave up 1 base and J gave up 6 bases, with 16 bases separating them. Germline CDR1 reads SGHNT; CDR2 reads YYREEE (reference sequence). The DNA of the CDR3 is TGTGCCAGCAGCTTGTTCCTAGCGGGACAGGCCGGGGAGCTGTTTTTT. This translates into CASSLFLAGQAGELFF.